The 7 T cell receptor beta chains below were found in one sample sequenced in a study of response to subunit inactivated influenza vaccine. TCRdb reprocessed the RT-PCR reads with MiXCR, giving one entry per CDR3 protein. The sample has around 580,000 distinct CDR3 sequences, approximately 10% seen once; the top ten hold approximately 10%. The sequenced sample was PBMCs from blood, obtained on the day of vaccination. The receptor set was obtained from a man aged 45-65 years who received an inactivated influenza vaccine.

J is TRBJ2-1 and V is TRBV20-1; 7 nucleotides align to TRBD2. This CDR3 has 16 residues. J gave up 3 bases and V 1 base, and 9 bases lay outside the gene matches. Looked up from germline, CDR1 is DFQATT and CDR2 is SNEGSKA (reference sequence). The CDR3 here is CSARGGAGSLYNEQFF. The CDR3, as DNA: TGCAGTGCTAGAGGGGGAGCGGGGAGCCTCTACAATGAGCAGTTCTTC.

Worth noting for this clonotype: One junction end disagrees with the germline gene, perhaps due to a read error. The chain joins TRBV7-9 to TRBJ2-5; 10 nucleotides agree with TRBD1. This CDR3 is built from 15 residues. Germline V gene sequence: CDR1 SEHNR, CDR2 FQNEAQ (reference sequence). The CDR3 loop is CASSRGTGVEETQYF. CDR3 in DNA: TGTGCCAGCAGCCGCGGGACAGGGGTGGAGGAGACCCAGTATTTC.

The chain has TRBV29-1 and TRBJ1-5; D is undetermined. The germline V and J ends were trimmed by 4 bases and 4 bases, with 14 bases remaining between them. The CDR3 length is 14 residues. The V gene's germline CDR1 is SQVTM and CDR2 ANQGSEA. The CDR3 loop is CSVVETDPNQPQHF. The CDR3 DNA reads as TGCAGCGTTGTAGAAACCGACCCAAATCAGCCCCAGCATTTT.

This clonotype has a count of ten or more. The V call is TRBV5-1, the J call TRBJ2-7, with D maybe TRBD2 (6 bases). CDR1 and CDR2 (germline): SGHRS, YFSETQ. The V end lost 0 bases, the J end lost 3 bases, and 16 bases lay between the germline ends. The CDR3 is made up of 16 amino acids. Here the CDR3 reads CASSLAGRGIGYEQYF. The CDR3 DNA sequence: TGCGCCAGCAGCTTGGCGGGCCGGGGGATTGGCTACGAGCAGTACTTC.

CDR3 in amino acids: CASSQDGRGPMNTEAFF. CDR3 DNA: TGTGCCAGCAGCCAAGACGGCAGGGGCCCCATGAACACTGAAGCTTTCTTT. The chain combines TRBV4-2 with TRBJ1-1; D might be TRBD1 (6 bases). V lost 0 bases, J lost 0 bases, and 14 bases lay in between. Germline assignment: CDR1 LGHNA and CDR2 YNFKEQ. There are 17 residues in the CDR3.

The chain couples TRBV6-5 to TRBJ2-1; 10 nucleotides align to TRBD1. Per the germline V gene, CDR1 is MNHEY and CDR2 is SVGAGI. The CDR3 spans 16 residues. V shed 5 bases and J 7 bases; nucleotides not matched to a gene: 11. CDR3 amino acids: CASSLLLDRGRNEQFF. CDR3 bases: TGTGCCAGCAGTCTACTACTGGACAGGGGGAGGAATGAGCAGTTCTTC.

The J gene is TRBJ2-2, the V gene TRBV10-3; 7 nucleotides line up with TRBD1. The J segment lost 5 bases and the V segment lost 11 bases, leaving 8 bases of the junction unmatched. This CDR3 has 13 residues. Germline loops: CDR1 ENHRY, CDR2 SYGVKD. The CDR3: CAVYRDSTGELFF. Written as DNA, the CDR3 is TGTGCCGTATACCGGGACAGTACCGGGGAGCTGTTTTTT.